Listed here is a single T cell receptor (beta chain). Its antigen remains unknown. The naive CD8 fraction comprised CD45RO-negative cells positively selected for CCR7 and excluded terminally differentiated effector memory CD45RA+ cells. The sample belongs to a study of shared clonotypes between healthy human individuals. In the study overall: Donors consisted of two women and a few men between 18 and 49.

Study conclusions and caveats: Rarefaction showed that sequencing of sorted subsets was incomplete (despite large depth). Having only a few donors restricted how much genetic and exposure-history diversity was captured.

With 7 bases clipped from V and 1 base from J, the junction kept 3 bases outside the gene matches. CDR3 length: 13 residues. Germline V gives CDR1 SQVTM, CDR2 ANQGSEA. At a deep level, the assay was run. The table came from immunoSEQ multiplex PCR; TCRdb's copy has only in-frame clones and leaves some out. The table shows about 2 million clones, with over 85% occurring only once. This chain links TRBV29-1 with TRBJ2-2, with 7 bases lining up with TRBD2. This TCR came from a man aged 18 to 29 in good health. Specimen: naive CD8+ T cells sorted from blood. CDR3 nucleotides: TGCAGCGGCCGGGGGGTGAACACCGGGGAGCTGTTTTTT. Amino acids: CSGRGVNTGELFF.